The 18 T cell receptor beta chains reported below all come from one sample, sequenced in a study of T cells after yellow fever vaccination. TCRdb ran MiXCR on the 5' RACE reads and lists one entry per CDR3 protein. The sample has 600,000 to 750,000 distinct CDR3 sequences, 9% to 15% seen once. The starting material was PBMCs, obtained on the day of the yellow fever booster vaccination. Every receptor here comes from a man aged 25 to 40 who received the YFV17D yellow fever vaccine.

There are a few counts of this clonotype. This sequence joins TRBV24-1 and TRBJ2-1; D unclear. The CDR3 is 13 amino acids. Germline lookup yields CDR1 KGHDR and CDR2 SFDVKD. V was pared by 0 bases and J by 10 bases, with 9 bases between. The CDR3 DNA sequence: TGTGCCACCAGTGATTTGAGAAGTGGGGAGCAGTTCTTC. It yields the protein CATSDLRSGEQFF.

The chain uses TRBV12-3 or TRBV12-4 and TRBJ2-1, with TRBD1 identical over 11 bases. V lost 3 bases and J lost 9; bases outside the gene matches: 28. CDR3 length: 22 residues. CDR3 region: CASSFSRLAPSSGTGGIGEQFF. As DNA, the CDR3 is TGTGCCAGCAGTTTTAGCCGGTTAGCCCCGTCCAGCGGGACAGGGGGAATTGGTGAGCAGTTCTTC.

This clonotype appeared a few times. J is TRBJ2-2 and V is TRBV6-2 or TRBV6-3, with D possibly being TRBD2 (6 bases). Germline values: CDR1 MNHEY, CDR2 SVGEGT. There are 14 residues in the CDR3. Trimming removed 8 bases from V and 4 bases from J, with 14 bases in between. DNA of the CDR3: TGTGCCAGCCAAGGATCCGGGGGCACCGGGGAGCTGTTTTTT. It specifies CASQGSGGTGELFF.

The gene calls are TRBV9 and TRBJ2-1; no reliable D call. V gave up 0 bases and J gave up 5 bases, with 6 bases separating them. The V gene's germline CDR1 is SGDLS and CDR2 YYNGEE. The CDR3 runs 13 residues. The CDR3, as DNA: TGTGCCAGCAGCGTAGATGGTCACAATGAGCAGTTCTTC. It translates to CASSVDGHNEQFF.

The chain carries TRBV12-5 and TRBJ2-7; 8 bases map to TRBD1. This CDR3 contains 16 residues. Germline trimming cut 0 bases from V and 2 bases from J; bases unmatched to any gene: 6. Germline loops: CDR1 LGHNT, CDR2 FRNRAP. The CDR3 loop reads CASGLVGQGRPYEQYF. For the CDR3, the DNA is TGTGCTAGTGGTTTGGTTGGACAGGGACGTCCCTACGAGCAGTACTTC.

This clonotype was counted at least ten times. The rearrangement uses TRBV7-8 and TRBJ2-7; 7 positions match TRBD2. Germline trimming cut 1 base from V and 2 bases from J; bases unmatched to any gene: 5. The CDR3 has 15 residues. The germline V gene has CDR1 SGHVS and CDR2 FQNEAQ. In DNA form, the CDR3 reads TGTGCCAGCAGCTTAGAACGGGGGGATCCCTACGAGCAGTACTTC. Translating it yields CASSLERGDPYEQYF.

This chain connects TRBV29-1 to TRBJ2-5; D not resolved. The CDR3 covers 11 residues. Trimming took 4 bases from V and 0 from J, leaving 3 bases between them. CDR1 and CDR2 (germline): SQVTM, ANQGSEA. DNA of the CDR3: TGCAGCGTTGGGGACCAAGAGACCCAGTACTTC. The encoded protein is CSVGDQETQYF. The variable domain in full, completed from reference TRBV29-1 and TRBJ2-5, reads SAVISQKPSRDICQRGTSLTIQCQVDSQVTMMFWYRQQPGQSLTLIATANQGSEATYESGFVIDKFPISRPNLTFSTLTVSNMSPEDSSIYLCSVGDQETQYFGPGTRLLVL.

This chain links TRBV7-9 with TRBJ2-4; D is unresolved. CDR1 is SEHNR, CDR2 FQNEAQ, per germline (reference sequence). The CDR3 covers 12 residues. Trimming removed 5 bases at V and 8 bases at J, with 10 bases between. The CDR3 loop is CASSRAMDIQYF. CDR3 sequence (DNA): TGTGCCAGCAGCCGCGCAATGGACATTCAGTACTTC.

The table lists this clonotype with a few counts. V is TRBV3-1 and J is TRBJ2-7; maybe TRBD1 (6 bases). The V gene's germline CDR1 is LGHDT and CDR2 YNNKEL (reference sequence). Trimming cost V 0 bases and J 5 bases, with 14 bases left between them. CDR3 size: 15 residues. The CDR3 DNA follows: TGTGCCAGCAGCCAAGACACAGGGTTCAACGACGAGCAGTACTTC. As protein: CASSQDTGFNDEQYF.

Only a few counts were recorded for this clonotype. The gene calls are TRBV6-1 and TRBJ2-7, with 11 nucleotides matching TRBD1. Per germline, CDR1 MNHNS and CDR2 SASEGT. This CDR3 region has 15 residues. Trimming took 5 bases from V and 8 from J; bases not matched to a gene: 11. CDR3 nucleotide sequence: TGTGCCAGCAGTCCCACCGGGACAGGGGGATACCAGCAGTACTTC. It specifies CASSPTGTGGYQQYF.

The chain links TRBV9 to TRBJ2-3; 10 bases agree with TRBD2. This CDR3 has 16 residues. The germline V gene has CDR1 SGDLS and CDR2 YYNGEE. The trim removed 6 bases at V and 1 base at J, leaving 8 bases unmatched. The CDR3 region is CASNKRGGKGTDTQYF. The CDR3 DNA reads as TGTGCCAGCAATAAGCGGGGGGGAAAAGGCACAGATACGCAGTATTTT.

The chain combines TRBV20-1 with TRBJ2-3, with 9 bases that match TRBD2. Unmatched junction bases numbered 6, after V lost 7 bases and J lost 4 bases. CDR3 size: 13 residues. The V gene's germline CDR1 is DFQATT and CDR2 SNEGSKA (reference sequence). The CDR3 sequence is CSVLAGAADTQYF. CDR3 coding DNA: TGCAGTGTATTAGCGGGAGCGGCAGATACGCAGTATTTT.

The V gene is TRBV30, the J gene TRBJ2-7; the D gene is possibly TRBD2 (5 bases). CDR3 length: 13 residues. Germline V lookup: CDR1 GTSNPN, CDR2 SVGIG (reference sequence). The ends were cut back, 1 base at V and 3 bases at J, with 10 bases in the middle. CDR3 coding DNA: TGTGCCTGGAGTGAACTAGGGTACTACGAGCAGTACTTC. This codes for CAWSELGYYEQYF.

The V and J genes are TRBV20-1 and TRBJ2-3, with D tentatively TRBD1 (6 bases). The V gene lost 7 bases and the J gene lost 3 bases, with 8 bases spanning the gap. CDR1 and CDR2 from the germline V gene are DFQATT and SNEGSKA (reference sequence). This CDR3 spans 11 amino acids. The CDR3 reads CSVGQTDTQYF. In DNA form, the CDR3 reads TGCAGTGTGGGACAAACAGATACGCAGTATTTT.

This clonotype was seen a few times. The chain employs TRBV12-3 or TRBV12-4 and TRBJ1-2, with TRBD1 matching 10 bases. Trimming at V came to 5 bases and at J to 8 bases, leaving 5 bases not matched to a gene. The CDR3 consists of 13 residues. CDR3 bases: TGTGCCAGCAGTCGACAGGGGGCGTTCGGCTACACCTTC. Protein sequence: CASSRQGAFGYTF.

The genes are TRBV7-3 and TRBJ1-1; perhaps TRBD1 as D (5 bases). Trimming cost V 7 bases and J 0 bases, with 15 bases left between them. There are 15 residues in the CDR3. The V gene's germline CDR1 is SGHTA and CDR2 FQGTGA. The DNA for the CDR3 is TGTGCCAGCATAGGGGAGACACGCATGAACACTGAAGCTTTCTTT. Amino acid sequence: CASIGETRMNTEAFF.

This chain joins TRBV14 and TRBJ2-1; 11 bases agree with TRBD2. The CDR3 covers 18 residues. The germline V gene encodes CDR1 SGHDN and CDR2 FVKESK. J gave up 0 bases and V 4 bases, and 8 bases lay outside the gene matches. The CDR3 coding sequence is TGTGCCAGCAGCCGCTTAGCGGGAGGGCGAGGCTCCTACAATGAGCAGTTCTTC. Translated: CASSRLAGGRGSYNEQFF.

The chain is built from TRBV19 and TRBJ2-2; D is possibly TRBD1 (5 bases). There are 15 residues in the CDR3. The germline gives CDR1 LNHDA, CDR2 SQIVND (reference sequence). The V and J ends lost 3 bases and 4 bases respectively, with 12 bases between them. CDR3 in amino acids: CASSIGQGATGELFF. CDR3 DNA sequence: TGTGCCAGTAGTATTGGGCAGGGCGCCACCGGGGAGCTGTTTTTT.